A selection of T cell receptor beta chains follows, all from one sample in a study of cytomegalovirus exposure and HLA in healthy donors. Sequencing used immunoSEQ multiplex PCR; TCRdb keeps in-frame clones, though not all of them. The sample carries some 95,000 clones, 67% recorded once. The sample taken for sequencing was PBMCs. These receptors originate from a young man in good health and CMV-seronegative. CDR3s include the opening cysteine and the closing phenylalanine or tryptophan. D genes are given only for firm matches. Clone size, where shown, is once, few, many, or a class for clones that have expanded.

D: NA
V: TRBV6-5
size: NA
J: TRBJ1-1
DNA: TGTGCCAGCAGTTACTCGGGAGGAGGCAAGGAAGCTTTCTTT
CDR3: CASSYSGGGKEAFF

D: TRBD2
V: TRBV6-5
size: NA
J: TRBJ2-7
DNA: TGTGCCAGCAGGGGACTAGCGGGAGTTCACGAGCAGTACTTC
CDR3: CASRGLAGVHEQYF

D: NA
V: TRBV28
size: NA
J: TRBJ1-1
DNA: TGTGCCAGCAGTTTCCCGACACCTAACACTGAAGCTTTCTTT
CDR3: CASSFPTPNTEAFF

D: TRBD1
V: TRBV30
size: NA
J: TRBJ2-7
DNA: TGTGCCTGGAGTACGGTGGACAGGGCAATCGAGCAGTACTTC
CDR3: CAWSTVDRAIEQYF

D: NA
V: TRBV4-2
size: NA
J: TRBJ1-5
DNA: TGTGCCAGCAGCCAAGACAGCTCGGGGGGGGGAGGTGGCAATCAGCCCCAGCATTTT
CDR3: CASSQDSSGGGGGNQPQHF

D: NA
V: TRBV28
size: few
J: TRBJ1-5
DNA: TGTGCCAGCAGTTTAGTTTCCGATAGTCATCAGCCCCAGCATTTT
CDR3: CASSLVSDSHQPQHF

D: NA
V: TRBV5-1
size: NA
J: TRBJ2-6
DNA: TGCGCCAGCAGTTCACAGCCCTCTGGGGCCAACGTCCTGACTTTC
CDR3: CASSSQPSGANVLTF

D: NA
V: TRBV30
size: few
J: TRBJ2-2
DNA: TGTGCCTGGAGTGTATACCTACCCGGCACCGGGGAGCTGTTTTTT
CDR3: CAWSVYLPGTGELFF

D: TRBD2
V: TRBV2
size: NA
J: TRBJ2-7
DNA: TGTGCCAGCTCCGGGACTAGTGTCTACGAGCAGTACTTC
CDR3: CASSGTSVYEQYF

D: TRBD1
V: TRBV5-6
size: few
J: TRBJ1-1
DNA: TGTGCCAGCAGCTTGGATCCCAGGGGGCTCACTGAAGCTTTCTTT
CDR3: CASSLDPRGLTEAFF

D: NA
V: TRBV2
size: NA
J: TRBJ1-1
DNA: TGTGCCAGCATATCGAACACTGAAGCTTTCTTT
CDR3: CASISNTEAFF

D: NA
V: TRBV28
size: NA
J: TRBJ1-2
DNA: TGTGCCAGCAGTTATCCCTCAACAGGGATTCGATATGGCTACACCTTC
CDR3: CASSYPSTGIRYGYTF

D: TRBD1
V: TRBV5-4
size: few
J: TRBJ1-4
DNA: TGTGCCAGCAGCTCAACAGGGGCCCCTAATGAAAAACTGTTTTTT
CDR3: CASSSTGAPNEKLFF

D: NA
V: TRBV5-1
size: NA
J: TRBJ2-2
DNA: TGCGCCAGCAGCTTCTTAGCCAGGGGGGTCGCCGGGGAGCTGTTTTTT
CDR3: CASSFLARGVAGELFF

D: NA
V: TRBV5-1
size: NA
J: TRBJ2-3
DNA: TGCGCCAGCAGCGGCGGCGGCGGCGGCACTAGCACAGATACGCAGTATTTT
CDR3: CASSGGGGGTSTDTQYF

D: NA
V: TRBV20-1
size: NA
J: TRBJ2-1
DNA: TGCAGTGCTGCGCGGGATTCGCAGTTCTTC
CDR3: CSAARDSQFF

D: TRBD1
V: TRBV5-6
size: NA
J: TRBJ2-1
DNA: TGTGCCAGCAGCCACGGGACAGGGATCGATGAGCAGTTCTTC
CDR3: CASSHGTGIDEQFF

D: NA
V: TRBV27
size: few
J: TRBJ1-1
DNA: TGTGCCAGCAGTTTCGGCGGCCCAACTGAAGCTTTCTTT
CDR3: CASSFGGPTEAFF

D: NA
V: TRBV29-1
size: NA
J: TRBJ2-7
DNA: TGCAGCGTGCCCACAGGGGGGGCCTACGAGCAGTACTTC
CDR3: CSVPTGGAYEQYF

D: NA
V: TRBV27
size: once
J: TRBJ2-6
DNA: TGTGCCAGCAGGACTGTGGAGGGTCTCACTGGGGCCAACGTCCTGACTTTC
CDR3: CASRTVEGLTGANVLTF

D: TRBD1
V: TRBV7-2
size: few
J: TRBJ1-1
DNA: TGTGCCAGCAGCTTACAGGGGGCCGCTGAAGCTTTCTTT
CDR3: CASSLQGAAEAFF

D: NA
V: TRBV19
size: few
J: TRBJ2-7
DNA: TGTGCCAGTAGTCAGAACCCGGACGGAGGCTACGAGCAGTACTTC
CDR3: CASSQNPDGGYEQYF

D: TRBD1
V: TRBV11-2
size: few
J: TRBJ2-7
DNA: TGTGCCAGCAGGTTCGGACAGGGCTTGTGGGAGCAGTACTTC
CDR3: CASRFGQGLWEQYF

D: NA
V: TRBV6-5
size: NA
J: TRBJ2-1
DNA: TGTGCCAGCAGTTACAGGGGGAGCCTAAATGAGCAGTTCTTC
CDR3: CASSYRGSLNEQFF

D: TRBD1
V: TRBV27
size: NA
J: TRBJ1-2
DNA: TGTGCCAGCAGTTTCGGCGGGGCAGGGGGCCACGGCTACACCTTC
CDR3: CASSFGGAGGHGYTF

D: TRBD1
V: TRBV19
size: NA
J: TRBJ1-1
DNA: TGTGCCAGTAGTATCGGGGACAGGGGTTACCCTGAAGCTTTCTTT
CDR3: CASSIGDRGYPEAFF

D: TRBD2
V: TRBV6-5
size: many
J: TRBJ2-1
DNA: TGTGCCAGCAGCCAGGGACTAGCGGGACCCAATGAGCAGTTCTTC
CDR3: CASSQGLAGPNEQFF

D: NA
V: TRBV5-1
size: NA
J: TRBJ1-4
DNA: TGCGCCAGCAGCCGAGAGGGAGGGGGTGAAAAACTGTTTTTT
CDR3: CASSREGGGEKLFF

D: NA
V: TRBV5-1
size: NA
J: TRBJ2-7
DNA: TGCGCCAGCAGCTTGGGGGACATCTCCTACGAGCAGTACTTC
CDR3: CASSLGDISYEQYF

D: NA
V: TRBV27
size: NA
J: TRBJ1-1
DNA: TGTGCCAGCAGTTTACAAGCCCCGCGAATTATGGGGCCTGAAGCTTTCTTT
CDR3: CASSLQAPRIMGPEAFF

D: NA
V: TRBV14
size: few
J: TRBJ1-2
DNA: TGTGCCAGCAGCCAAGATCGGGTTGCGTATGGCTACACCTTC
CDR3: CASSQDRVAYGYTF

D: NA
V: TRBV7-6
size: NA
J: TRBJ1-4
DNA: TGTGCCAGCAGCTTACGGGGGGTAAATGAAAAACTGTTTTTT
CDR3: CASSLRGVNEKLFF

D: TRBD1
V: TRBV6-1
size: NA
J: TRBJ1-1
DNA: TGTGCCAGCAGGTACGGGACAGGGGAAGCTTTCTTT
CDR3: CASRYGTGEAFF

D: NA
V: TRBV5-6
size: few
J: TRBJ1-4
DNA: TGTGCCAGCAGCTCCCAGGGTACCAATGAAAAACTGTTTTTT
CDR3: CASSSQGTNEKLFF

D: TRBD1
V: TRBV5-1
size: few
J: TRBJ2-7
DNA: TGCGCCAGCAGTTCCAGGGTACCGGGACAGGGCTACGAGCAGTACTTC
CDR3: CASSSRVPGQGYEQYF

D: NA
V: TRBV10-3
size: NA
J: TRBJ2-2
DNA: TGTGCCATCAGTACAGGGCTAGATGCCGGGGAGCTGTTTTTT
CDR3: CAISTGLDAGELFF

D: NA
V: TRBV5-1
size: NA
J: TRBJ1-5
DNA: TGCGCCAGCAGCTTGGGAGGGCTTGGTCAGCCCCAGCATTTT
CDR3: CASSLGGLGQPQHF

D: TRBD1
V: TRBV7-9
size: NA
J: TRBJ1-5
DNA: TGTGCCAGCTCTCAGGGGGGTGGTGGCAGTCAGCCCCAGCATTTT
CDR3: CASSQGGGGSQPQHF

D: NA
V: TRBV6-1
size: few
J: TRBJ1-2
DNA: TGTGCCAGCAGTGGCCCCCAGGGGAAGGGCTACACCTTC
CDR3: CASSGPQGKGYTF

D: TRBD2
V: TRBV2
size: few
J: TRBJ2-2
DNA: TGTGCCAGCAGCCCAGGGAGGGCGGGCGGGGAGCTGTTTTTT
CDR3: CASSPGRAGGELFF

D: NA
V: TRBV6-1
size: NA
J: TRBJ1-6
DNA: TGTGCCTCGGGGGTTCACTCACCCCTCCACTTT
CDR3: CASGVHSPLHF